This TCR beta chain was sequenced for a study of a mutant IDH1 vaccine in newly diagnosed glioma. The wider study: Patients were pretreated with radiotherapy, temozolomide, or both, mostly both.

Assay: immunoSEQ multiplex PCR; the TCRdb copy retains only in-frame clones and omits some. The sample records under 150,000 clones, roughly nine tenths being singletons. Time point defined: week 11, during vaccination. Each dose delivered 300 ug of mutant IDH1 20-mer peptide subcutaneously with imiquimod. Per germline, CDR1 LNHDA and CDR2 SQIVND (reference sequence). J lost 4 bases, V lost 2 bases, and 11 bases had no gene match. The CDR3 spans 18 residues. For this clone: Its antigen remains unknown.

V is TRBV19 and J is TRBJ2-2; 9 nucleotides match TRBD1. Sequenced material: PBMCs, taken from a glioma patient whose treatment included an IDH1 peptide vaccine. The origin of this receptor is a woman between 45 and 60 years old with glioma. This CDR3 is CASSIIGWTGASTGELFF. The CDR3 DNA sequence: TGTGCCAGTAGTATAATTGGGTGGACAGGGGCCTCCACCGGGGAGCTGTTTTTT.